This T cell receptor beta chain originates from a study of CD8+ T cells in alopecia areata. A word on this clone: The antigen is not known.

General study findings and limits: Scalp data also include sequences from resident alphabeta T cells of normal skin.

CDR1 and CDR2 (germline): SGHTA, FQGNSA. This CDR3 comprises 15 residues. V gave up 2 bases and J gave up 0 bases, with 8 bases separating them. After isolation, RNA underwent reverse transcription to generate cDNA as the sequencing template. Assay: immunoSEQ multiplex PCR; the TCRdb copy retains only in-frame clones and omits some. The sample includes 130,000 to 150,000 clones, approximately 50% seen only once; the top ten take roughly 0.99%. The sample here was CD4+ T cells sorted from blood, taken at week 0. The TCR sequence derives from a human donor with alopecia areata. This rearrangement joins TRBV7-2 to TRBJ1-3; possible D gene TRBD1, 5 bases. The CDR3 DNA reads as TGTGCCAGCAGCTTATTCGGGGGCTCTGGAAACACCATATATTTT. Translation: CASSLFGGSGNTIYF.